Given below is one T cell receptor (beta chain) in context. Antigen specificity is unknown. These data belong to a study of T cell responses to AZD1222 COVID-19 vaccine. The table came from immunoSEQ multiplex PCR; TCRdb's copy has only in-frame clones and leaves some out. Of about 26,000 clones listed, around 90% are singletons. This CDR3 has 15 amino acids. Trimming shortened V by 5 bases and J by 2 bases, and 14 bases separated the two germline ends. Germline CDR1 SGHTA, CDR2 FQGNSA. Study-wide points: The study found Spike-specific TCR breadth and depth rose after two AZD1222 doses. Repertoires in all cases were sampled only once the peak T cell response had passed. Just a handful of AZD1222 recipients were seropositive at baseline. The donor cohort was predominantly white British with a female majority, and clonal diversity may have been underestimated.

Sequencing used peripheral blood, obtained 28 days after the second AZD1222 dose. This sequence originates from an adult who received the AZD1222 COVID-19 vaccine. The genes are TRBV7-2 and TRBJ2-3; possible D gene TRBD2, 6 bases. The chain's CDR3 is CASSPAGFTTDTQYF. For the CDR3, the DNA is TGTGCCAGCAGCCCCGCGGGATTCACCACAGATACGCAGTATTTT.